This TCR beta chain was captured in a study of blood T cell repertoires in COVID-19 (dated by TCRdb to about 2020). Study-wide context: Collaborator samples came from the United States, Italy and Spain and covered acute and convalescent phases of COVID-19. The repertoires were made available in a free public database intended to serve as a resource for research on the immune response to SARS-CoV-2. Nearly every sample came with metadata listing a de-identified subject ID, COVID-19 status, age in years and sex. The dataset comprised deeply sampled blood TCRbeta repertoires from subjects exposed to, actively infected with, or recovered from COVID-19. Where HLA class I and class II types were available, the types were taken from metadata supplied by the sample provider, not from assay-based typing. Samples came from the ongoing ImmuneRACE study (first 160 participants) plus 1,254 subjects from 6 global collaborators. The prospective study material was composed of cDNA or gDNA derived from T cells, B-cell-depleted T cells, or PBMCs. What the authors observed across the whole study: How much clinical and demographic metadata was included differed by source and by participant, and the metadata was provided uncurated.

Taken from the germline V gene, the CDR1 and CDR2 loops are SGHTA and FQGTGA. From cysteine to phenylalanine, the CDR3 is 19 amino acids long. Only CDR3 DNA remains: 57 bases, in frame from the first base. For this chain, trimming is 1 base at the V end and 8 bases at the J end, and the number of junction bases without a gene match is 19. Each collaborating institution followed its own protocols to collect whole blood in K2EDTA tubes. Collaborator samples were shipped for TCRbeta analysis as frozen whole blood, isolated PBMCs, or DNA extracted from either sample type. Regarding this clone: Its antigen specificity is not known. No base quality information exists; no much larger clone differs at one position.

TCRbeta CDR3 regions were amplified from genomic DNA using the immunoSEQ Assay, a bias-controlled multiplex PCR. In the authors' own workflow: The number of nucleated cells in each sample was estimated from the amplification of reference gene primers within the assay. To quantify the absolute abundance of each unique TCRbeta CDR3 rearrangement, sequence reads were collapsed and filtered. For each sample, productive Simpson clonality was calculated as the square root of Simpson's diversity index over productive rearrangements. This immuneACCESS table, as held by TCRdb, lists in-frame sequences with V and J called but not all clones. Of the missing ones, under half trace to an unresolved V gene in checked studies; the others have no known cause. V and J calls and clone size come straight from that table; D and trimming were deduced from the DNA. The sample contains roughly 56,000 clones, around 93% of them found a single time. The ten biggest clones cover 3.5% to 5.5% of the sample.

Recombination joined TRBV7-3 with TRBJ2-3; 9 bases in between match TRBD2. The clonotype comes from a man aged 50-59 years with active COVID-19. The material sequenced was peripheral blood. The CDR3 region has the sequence CASSLSSLVAGVPTGTQYF. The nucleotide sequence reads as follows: TGTGCCAGCAGCTTAAGCTCCCTTGTAGCGGGGGTGCCCACGGGTACGCAGTATTTT.